The clone carrying this T cell receptor beta chain was seen a few times. Its antigen is still unknown. This record comes from a study of response to subunit inactivated influenza vaccine. This CDR3 is built from 15 residues. V gave up 3 bases and J gave up 0 bases, with 9 bases separating them. Per the germline V gene, CDR1 is KGHDR and CDR2 is SFDVKD. Findings and limits, study-wide: The authors suggested that every seasonal influenza vaccination recruits few new T cells.

One entry per CDR3 protein results from TCRdb running MiXCR on the RT-PCR reads. The sample lists 550,000 to 600,000 distinct CDR3 sequences, approximately 12% occurring once. The receptor comes from a man between 50 and 59 years old who received an inactivated influenza vaccine. The genes are TRBV24-1 and TRBJ2-3; D is unresolved. This specimen consisted of PBMCs from blood, obtained on the day of vaccination. The CDR3: CATSDEQTSTDTQYF. The CDR3 region has the DNA TGTGCCACCAGTGATGAGCAGACCAGCACAGATACGCAGTATTTT.